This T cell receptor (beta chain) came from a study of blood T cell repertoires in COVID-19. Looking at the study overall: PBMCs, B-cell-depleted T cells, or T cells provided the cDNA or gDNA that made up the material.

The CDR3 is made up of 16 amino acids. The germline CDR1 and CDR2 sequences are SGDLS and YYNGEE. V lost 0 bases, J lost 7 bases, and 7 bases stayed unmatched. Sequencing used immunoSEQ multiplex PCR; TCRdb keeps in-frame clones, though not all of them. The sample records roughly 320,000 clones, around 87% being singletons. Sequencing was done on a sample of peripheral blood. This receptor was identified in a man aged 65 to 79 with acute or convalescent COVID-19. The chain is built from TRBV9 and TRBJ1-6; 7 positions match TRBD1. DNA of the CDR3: TGTGCCAGCAGCGTAGGGCTAGCAGGGGGGAATTCACCCCTCCACTTT. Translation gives CASSVGLAGGNSPLHF. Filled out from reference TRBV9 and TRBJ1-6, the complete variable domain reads DSGVTQTPKHLITATGQRVTLRCSPRSGDLSVYWYQQSLDQGLQFLIQYYNGEERAKGNILERFSAQQFPDLHSELNLSSLELGDSALYFCASSVGLAGGNSPLHFGNGTRLTVT.